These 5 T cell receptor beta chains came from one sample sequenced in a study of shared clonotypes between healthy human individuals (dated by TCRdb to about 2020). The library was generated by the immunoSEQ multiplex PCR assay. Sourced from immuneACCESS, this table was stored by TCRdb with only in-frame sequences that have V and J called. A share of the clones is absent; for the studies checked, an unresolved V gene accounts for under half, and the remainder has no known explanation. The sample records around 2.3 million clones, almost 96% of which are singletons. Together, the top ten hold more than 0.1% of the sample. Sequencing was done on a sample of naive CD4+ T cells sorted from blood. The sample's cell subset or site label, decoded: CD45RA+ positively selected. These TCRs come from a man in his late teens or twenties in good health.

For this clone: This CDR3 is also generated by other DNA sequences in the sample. The CDR3 nucleotides read TGCGCCAGCAGCAGAGACGGGAGCAATCAGCCCCAGCATTTT. Translating it yields CASSRDGSNQPQHF. This chain connects TRBV5-1 to TRBJ1-5; no clear D. The CDR3 runs to 14 residues. Trimming removed 4 bases at V and 1 base at J, with 9 bases between. Per germline, CDR1 SGHRS and CDR2 YFSETQ.

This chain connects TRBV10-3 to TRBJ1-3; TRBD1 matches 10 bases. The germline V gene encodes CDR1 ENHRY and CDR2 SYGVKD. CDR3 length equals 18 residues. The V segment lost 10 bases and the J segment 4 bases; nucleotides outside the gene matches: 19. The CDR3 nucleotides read TGTGCCACCATCTCCTTGGGGACAGGGGTGACTCTAGGAAACACCATATATTTT. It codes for CATISLGTGVTLGNTIYF.

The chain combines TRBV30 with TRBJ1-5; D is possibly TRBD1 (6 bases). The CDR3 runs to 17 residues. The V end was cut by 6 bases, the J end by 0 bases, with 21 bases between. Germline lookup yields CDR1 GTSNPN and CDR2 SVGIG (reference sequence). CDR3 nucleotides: TGTGCCTGCCAAGGGCCCGAAAGGACAGCTAGCAATCAGCCCCAGCATTTT. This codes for CACQGPERTASNQPQHF. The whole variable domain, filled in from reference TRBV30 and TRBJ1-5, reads SQTIHQWPATLVQPVGSPLSLECTVEGTSNPNLYWYRQAAGRGLQLLFYSVGIGQISSEVPQNLSASRPQDRQFILSSKKLLLSDSGFYLCACQGPERTASNQPQHFGDGTRLSIL.

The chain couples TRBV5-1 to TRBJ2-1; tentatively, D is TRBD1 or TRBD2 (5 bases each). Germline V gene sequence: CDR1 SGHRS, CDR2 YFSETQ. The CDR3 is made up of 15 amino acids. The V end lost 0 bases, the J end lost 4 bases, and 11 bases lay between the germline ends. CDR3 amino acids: CASSLGPGPYNEQFF. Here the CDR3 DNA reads TGCGCCAGCAGCTTGGGACCGGGGCCTTACAATGAGCAGTTCTTC.

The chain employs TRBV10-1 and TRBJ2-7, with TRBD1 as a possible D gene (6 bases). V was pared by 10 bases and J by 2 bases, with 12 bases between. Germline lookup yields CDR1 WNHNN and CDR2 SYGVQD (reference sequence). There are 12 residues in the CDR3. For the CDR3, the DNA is TGCGCCACTTCGGACAGCCCCTACGAGCAGTACTTC. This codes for CATSDSPYEQYF.